Each of the 8 T cell receptor beta chains below was sequenced from the same sample in a study of CD8 T cells in ankylosing spondylitis. TCRdb re-called the 5' RACE reads through MiXCR, storing one row per CDR3 protein. The sample includes 120,000 to 150,000 distinct CDR3 sequences, approximately 9.2% of them seen just once. The specimen sequenced was synovial fluid, either unsorted or a sorted T cell fraction (not recorded which). All receptors derive from a male donor with ankylosing spondylitis.

This clonotype has at least ten counts. The chain is built from TRBV2 and TRBJ2-1; 11 bases are shared with TRBD2. J was trimmed by 0 bases and V by 1 base; bases with no gene match: 5. CDR3 length: 18 amino acids. Germline V gene sequence: CDR1 SNHLY, CDR2 FYNNEI. The CDR3 loop reads CASSEGLAGRSSYNEQFF. The CDR3 DNA reads as TGTGCCAGCAGTGAAGGACTAGCGGGACGAAGCTCCTACAATGAGCAGTTCTTC. Drawing the rest from reference TRBV2 and TRBJ2-1, the complete variable domain is EPEVTQTPSHQVTQMGQEVILRCVPISNHLYFYWYRQILGQKVEFLVSFYNNEISEKSEIFDDQFSVERPDGSNFTLKIRSTKLEDSAMYFCASSEGLAGRSSYNEQFFGPGTRLTVL.

This clonotype occurred many times. V gene TRBV4-2 combines with J gene TRBJ2-1; 9 bases match TRBD2. Germline CDR1 is LGHNA and CDR2 is YNFKEQ. The V and J ends lost 4 bases and 4 bases, in that order; junction bases with no gene match: 8. The CDR3 spans 16 residues. Written as DNA, the CDR3 is TGTGCCAGCAGCCGAGACGTAGCGGGAGTATACAATGAGCAGTTCTTC. It yields the protein CASSRDVAGVYNEQFF.

This clonotype has a handful of counts. V and J are TRBV29-1 and TRBJ1-2, with D maybe TRBD1 (5 bases). The CDR3 runs 11 residues. The V end lost 4 bases, the J end lost 4 bases, and 7 bases lay between the germline ends. From germline, CDR1 is SQVTM and CDR2 ANQGSEA. CDR3 sequence reads: CSVVGGYGYTF. CDR3 nucleotide sequence: TGCAGCGTTGTTGGGGGCTATGGCTACACCTTC. Full variable domain (remainder filled in from reference TRBV29-1 and TRBJ1-2): SAVISQKPSRDICQRGTSLTIQCQVDSQVTMMFWYRQQPGQSLTLIATANQGSEATYESGFVIDKFPISRPNLTFSTLTVSNMSPEDSSIYLCSVVGGYGYTFGSGTRLTVV.

This clonotype has only a few counts. This chain joins TRBV6-1 and TRBJ1-2; 12 positions agree with TRBD1. Germline assignment: CDR1 MNHNS and CDR2 SASEGT. The CDR3 is 15 amino acids. V gave up 5 bases and J gave up 3 bases; unmatched junction bases: 4. CDR3 DNA sequence: TGTGCCAGCAGTCAAGGGACAGGGGGCTACTATGGCTACACCTTC. Translation: CASSQGTGGYYGYTF.

This clonotype was seen repeatedly, ten times or more. The genes are TRBV6-2 or TRBV6-3 and TRBJ1-2; D is undetermined. The germline CDR1 and CDR2 sequences are MNHEY and SVGEGT. V lost 0 bases, J lost 3 bases, and 11 bases lay in between. The CDR3 spans 15 residues. CDR3 loop: CASSYSSAEYYGYTF. CDR3 bases: TGTGCCAGCAGTTACTCCTCGGCAGAATACTATGGCTACACCTTC.

There are many counts of this clonotype. The chain links TRBV18 to TRBJ1-4; D not resolved. This CDR3 comprises 14 residues. Germline loops: CDR1 KGHSH, CDR2 LQKENI. V was clipped by 2 bases and J by 8 bases, with 12 bases between them. The CDR3 loop is CASSPTPTGEKLFF. CDR3 nucleotides: TGTGCCAGCTCACCAACACCAACGGGAGAAAAACTGTTTTTT.

This clonotype turned up a few times. The J gene is TRBJ1-6, the V gene TRBV28; D unresolved. Trimming removed 5 bases at V and 6 bases at J, with 8 bases between. This CDR3 is built from 13 residues. Germline V gene sequence: CDR1 MDHEN, CDR2 SYDVKM. The CDR3 sequence is CASSRMGNSPLHF. In nucleotides, the CDR3 is TGTGCCAGCAGTCGGATGGGTAATTCACCCCTCCACTTT.

The chain employs TRBV5-6 and TRBJ1-1; unclear D gene. Germline V gene sequence: CDR1 SGHDT, CDR2 YYEEEE. The V gene lost 0 bases and the J gene lost 2 bases, with 14 bases spanning the gap. The length of the CDR3 is 16 residues. The CDR3 spells CASSLVLHGTNTEAFF. CDR3 nucleotide sequence: TGTGCCAGCAGCTTGGTTCTTCACGGTACAAACACTGAAGCTTTCTTT.